The 27 T cell receptor beta chains reported below all come from one sample, sequenced in a study of blood T cell repertoires in COVID-19. Clones were sequenced by immunoSEQ multiplex PCR, and TCRdb holds only the in-frame ones, with some missing. The table includes about 130,000 clones, over 70% detected once. Sequencing was done on a sample of peripheral blood. The receptor source for this set is an elderly man with acute or convalescent COVID-19.

This chain connects TRBV7-9 to TRBJ1-4, with D perhaps matching TRBD1 (5 bases). Germline CDR1 reads SEHNR; CDR2 reads FQNEAQ (reference sequence). V was trimmed by 5 bases and J by 7 bases, leaving 8 bases between them. This CDR3 is 12 amino acids long. The CDR3: CASSTQGEKLFF. The CDR3 DNA follows: TGTGCCAGCAGCACCCAGGGTGAAAAACTGTTTTTT.

CDR3 in amino acids: CASSETGTLGAPQHF. Here the CDR3 DNA reads TGTGCCAGCAGCGAAACCGGGACATTGGGAGCGCCCCAGCATTTT. V is TRBV7-2 and J is TRBJ1-5; TRBD1 might be the D (6 bases). CDR1 and CDR2 from the germline V gene are SGHTA and FQGNSA. With 5 bases removed from V and 9 bases from J, the gap between germline ends came to 20 bases. The CDR3 sequence is 15 residues long.

The chain links TRBV3-1 (or the pseudogene TRBV3-2) to TRBJ2-2, with 8 bases matching TRBD2. Trimming at V came to 6 bases and at J to 0 bases, leaving 6 bases not matched to a gene. The germline CDR1 and CDR2 sequences are LGHDT and YNNKEL (reference sequence). The CDR3 totals 16 residues. The DNA for the CDR3 is TGTGCCAGCAGTCTCCGGACTAGCACGAACACCGGGGAGCTGTTTTTT. It codes for CASSLRTSTNTGELFF.

This clone was detected a few times. V is TRBV5-4 and J is TRBJ2-5, with 10 bases identical to TRBD1. This CDR3 has 16 residues. V lost 4 bases to trimming and J lost 5 bases; unmatched junction nucleotides: 11. The germline gives CDR1 SGHNT, CDR2 YYREEE (reference sequence). CDR3: CASSPSTTGGGETQYF. CDR3 sequence (DNA): TGTGCCAGCAGCCCTTCAACGACAGGGGGCGGTGAGACCCAGTACTTC.

This clone showed up just once. The CDR3 is CASSLERTGFPGELFF. DNA of the CDR3: TGTGCCAGCAGCTTAGAGCGGACAGGGTTCCCCGGGGAGCTGTTTTTT. V is TRBV11-2 and J is TRBJ2-2; 8 bases are shared with TRBD1. J gave up 6 bases and V 0 bases, and 6 bases lay outside the gene matches. This CDR3 has 16 amino acids. Germline values: CDR1 SGHAT, CDR2 FQNNGV.

The CDR3 loop is CASENTGGNTEAFF. The CDR3 region has the DNA TGTGCTAGTGAAAATACAGGGGGGAACACTGAAGCTTTCTTT. This chain connects TRBV12-5 to TRBJ1-1; 8 bases match TRBD1. CDR1 is LGHNT, CDR2 FRNRAP, per germline. The CDR3 sequence is 14 residues long. Losses at the gene ends were 7 bases for V and 1 base for J; bases not matched to a gene: 5.

Written as DNA, the CDR3 is TGTGCCTGGAGTGGCGACAGGACGAGCTCTGGGGCCAACGTCCTGACTTTC. Protein product: CAWSGDRTSSGANVLTF. The chain combines TRBV30 with TRBJ2-6; perhaps TRBD1 as D (6 bases). From germline, CDR1 is GTSNPN and CDR2 SVGIG (reference sequence). Trimming left V 1 base short and J 0 bases short, with 13 bases between. This CDR3 is 17 amino acids long.

This chain joins TRBV19 and TRBJ2-1; tentative D call: TRBD1 (8 bases). V was cut by 1 base and J by 4 bases, with 20 bases left in between. The CDR3 contains 18 residues. CDR1 is LNHDA, CDR2 SQIVND, per germline (reference sequence). Here the CDR3 reads CASSIALLEQGGYNEQFF. CDR3 bases: TGTGCCAGTAGTATAGCCCTCCTCGAACAGGGGGGGTACAATGAGCAGTTCTTC.

This chain uses TRBV6-5 with TRBJ2-3; 7 bases match TRBD1. Looked up from germline, CDR1 is MNHEY and CDR2 is SVGAGI. Trimming removed 6 bases from V and 2 bases from J; junction bases left unmatched: 5. This CDR3 region has 14 residues. DNA of the CDR3: TGTGCCAGCAGAAGGGACAGAAACACAGATACGCAGTATTTT. Translated, it gives CASRRDRNTDTQYF.

This sequence joins TRBV6-5 and TRBJ2-7, with 11 bases lining up with TRBD1. Per the germline V gene, CDR1 is MNHEY and CDR2 is SVGAGI. The length of the CDR3 is 14 residues. J was trimmed by 3 bases and V by 6 bases; bases with no gene match: 4. Here the CDR3 reads CASRTGTGGYEQYF. CDR3 coding DNA: TGTGCCAGCAGAACCGGGACAGGGGGCTACGAGCAGTACTTC.

The CDR3 nucleotides read TGTGCCAGCAGCTTGGCCTCAGGGTCCTACAATGAGCAGTTCTTC. This translates into CASSLASGSYNEQFF. The chain combines TRBV5-5 with TRBJ2-1, with D perhaps TRBD1 (5 bases). V shed 0 bases and J shed 1 base, with 8 bases lying between them. CDR1 is SGHKS, CDR2 YYEKEE, per germline (reference sequence). The CDR3 extends over 15 amino acids.

CDR3 sequence (DNA): TGTGCCAGCAGCTTGGGGACAGATTTCTCTGAAGCTTTCTTT. It translates to CASSLGTDFSEAFF. The rearrangement joins TRBV6-5 to TRBJ1-1, with TRBD1 identical over 7 bases. In germline, CDR1 is MNHEY, CDR2 SVGAGI. Unmatched junction bases numbered 10, after V lost 6 bases and J lost 6 bases. CDR3 size: 14 residues.

This rearrangement joins TRBV24-1 to TRBJ1-5; 7 bases are shared with TRBD1. Germline CDR1 and CDR2: KGHDR and SFDVKD. The CDR3 consists of 14 residues. The trim removed 4 bases at V and 7 bases at J, leaving 6 bases unmatched. CDR3 DNA: TGTGCCACCAGTGAGTCGACAGGGCAACAGCCCCAGCATTTT. It specifies CATSESTGQQPQHF.

CDR3 DNA sequence: TGTGCCAGCAGCTTGCAGGGGTCCTACAATGAGCAGTTCTTC. As protein: CASSLQGSYNEQFF. This chain uses TRBV5-5 with TRBJ2-1; tentatively, D is TRBD1 (6 bases). The V end lost 1 base, the J end lost 1 base, and 6 bases lay between the germline ends. This CDR3 is built from 14 residues. Germline V lookup: CDR1 SGHKS, CDR2 YYEKEE (reference sequence).

This chain links TRBV18 with TRBJ2-6; D is unresolved. The CDR3 is 16 residues long. V lost 1 base and J 0 bases, leaving 7 bases between the germline ends. Germline CDR1 KGHSH, CDR2 LQKENI. CDR3 protein: CASSPQHSSGANVLTF. In nucleotides, the CDR3 is TGTGCCAGCTCACCACAACACAGCTCTGGGGCCAACGTCCTGACTTTC.

The V gene is TRBV5-5, the J gene TRBJ2-1; 7 bases agree with TRBD2. Germline loops: CDR1 SGHKS, CDR2 YYEKEE (reference sequence). The CDR3 has 15 amino acids. V shed 2 bases and J 2 bases; nucleotides not matched to a gene: 4. CDR3 amino acids: CASSFRGETYNEQFF. The CDR3 DNA reads as TGTGCCAGCAGCTTTCGGGGGGAGACCTACAATGAGCAGTTCTTC.

V gene TRBV6-5 combines with J gene TRBJ1-5; 7 positions agree with TRBD1. Trimming cost V 4 bases and J 6 bases; bases outside gene matches: 6. The germline CDR1 and CDR2 sequences are MNHEY and SVGAGI. This CDR3 has 14 residues. In DNA form, the CDR3 reads TGTGCCAGCAGTTCAGGTTCAGGGGGTCAGCCCCAGCATTTT. The encoded protein is CASSSGSGGQPQHF.

This chain links TRBV5-8 with TRBJ2-1, with a tentative D call TRBD1 (5 bases). This CDR3 spans 15 amino acids. Germline CDR1 and CDR2: SGHTS and YDEGEE. V was trimmed by 4 bases and J by 0 bases, leaving 11 bases between them. In DNA form, the CDR3 reads TGTGCCAGCAGCGGCAGGGTTAGCTCCTACAATGAGCAGTTCTTC. This encodes CASSGRVSSYNEQFF.

The chain combines TRBV7-2 with TRBJ2-2, with 7 nucleotides matching TRBD1. This CDR3 has 16 residues. The V gene end was trimmed by 6 bases and the J gene end by 5 bases; junction bases not matched to a gene: 12. The V gene's germline CDR1 is SGHTA and CDR2 FQGNSA. The CDR3 reads CASRPSRQGVTGELFF. Here the CDR3 DNA reads TGTGCCAGCAGACCAAGCCGACAGGGAGTGACCGGGGAGCTGTTTTTT.

The V gene is TRBV19, the J gene TRBJ2-2, with D possibly being TRBD1 (7 bases). The ends were cut back, 10 bases at V and 5 bases at J, with 14 bases in the middle. Germline V gene data show CDR1 as LNHDA and CDR2 as SQIVND (reference sequence). The CDR3 contains 13 residues. CDR3 nucleotides: TGTGCCACCTCGACAGGGAGGACCGGGGAGCTGTTTTTT. Encoded protein: CATSTGRTGELFF. Filled out from reference TRBV19 and TRBJ2-2, the complete variable domain reads DGGITQSPKYLFRKEGQNVTLSCEQNLNHDAMYWYRQDPGQGLRLIYYSQIVNDFQKGDIAEGYSVSREKKESFPLTVTSAQKNPTAFYLCATSTGRTGELFFGEGSRLTVL.

V is TRBV7-2 and J is TRBJ2-7, with 7 bases that match TRBD1. This CDR3 contains 14 residues. CDR1 and CDR2 (germline): SGHTA, FQGNSA. The ends lost 3 bases at V and 0 bases at J; junction bases unmatched: 2. The chain's CDR3 is CASSFTGASYEQYF. For the CDR3, the DNA is TGTGCCAGCAGCTTCACAGGGGCCTCCTACGAGCAGTACTTC.

This chain links TRBV4-3 with TRBJ1-2, with 9 nucleotides matching TRBD1. The trim removed 4 bases at V and 4 bases at J, leaving 4 bases unmatched. The length of the CDR3 is 14 residues. CDR1 is LGHNA, CDR2 YSLEER, per germline. Here the CDR3 reads CASSPMGQGYGYTF. As DNA, the CDR3 is TGCGCCAGCAGCCCTATGGGACAGGGCTATGGCTACACCTTC.

The genes are TRBV6-4 and TRBJ2-1; D perhaps matches TRBD1 (5 bases). This CDR3 comprises 14 residues. The V end lost 4 bases, the J end lost 0 bases, and 7 bases lay between the germline ends. CDR1 is MRHNA and CDR2 is SNTAGT in the germline V gene. Here the CDR3 reads CASSGDSSYNEQFF. The CDR3 DNA reads as TGTGCCAGCAGTGGCGACAGCTCCTACAATGAGCAGTTCTTC.

The count of this clone is one. The V and J genes are TRBV7-2 and TRBJ1-2; 7 bases fit TRBD1. Germline V gene lookup returns CDR1 SGHTA and CDR2 FQGNSA. The CDR3 spans 15 residues. The V gene end was trimmed by 5 bases and the J gene end by 5 bases; junction bases not matched to a gene: 11. CDR3 sequence (DNA): TGTGCCAGCAGCCCGGGGATGGGCAGGGGGTATGGCTACACCTTC. This sequence encodes CASSPGMGRGYGYTF. Full variable domain (remainder filled in from reference TRBV7-2 and TRBJ1-2): GAGVSQSPSNKVTEKGKDVELRCDPISGHTALYWYRQSLGQGLEFLIYFQGNSAPDKSGLPSDRFSAERTGGSVSTLTIQRTQQEDSAVYLCASSPGMGRGYGYTFGSGTRLTVV.

J is TRBJ1-5 and V is TRBV18; D perhaps matches TRBD1 (5 bases). Per the germline V gene, CDR1 is KGHSH and CDR2 is LQKENI. V was shortened by 4 bases and J by 7 bases, with 11 bases between the two germline ends. The CDR3 spans 13 residues. The CDR3 bases are TGTGCCAGCTCACAGGACACTTACCAGCCCCAGCATTTT. It yields the protein CASSQDTYQPQHF.

The V gene is TRBV11-2, the J gene TRBJ2-1, with D maybe TRBD1 (5 bases). Germline loops: CDR1 SGHAT, CDR2 FQNNGV. V lost 3 bases and J lost 4, with 7 bases in between. The CDR3 sequence is 13 residues long. The CDR3 region is CASSLGQYNEQFF. The CDR3 DNA reads as TGTGCCAGCAGCTTGGGGCAATACAATGAGCAGTTCTTC.

This clone was found many times. The chain links TRBV6-2 or TRBV6-3 to TRBJ2-1; 7 bases are a match to TRBD1. The CDR3 spans 11 residues. V lost 5 bases, J lost 14 bases, and 6 bases stayed unmatched. Germline V gives CDR1 MNHEY, CDR2 SVGEGT. The CDR3 DNA reads TGTGCCAGCAGTCCAGGGACAGAAGAGTTCTTC. The encoded protein is CASSPGTEEFF.